This T cell receptor (beta chain) comes out of a study of CD8+ T cells in alopecia areata. The CDR3 runs 15 residues. V lost 9 bases and J 3 bases, leaving 18 bases between the germline ends. The germline gives CDR1 SNHLY, CDR2 FYNNEI. Treatment meaning: oral pan-JAK inhibitor, 5-10 mg twice daily. The authors extracted RNA and reverse transcribed it into cDNA as the sequencing template. Repertoires were generated with immunoSEQ multiplex PCR, while TCRdb's copy carries only in-frame clones and drops some. This sample carries some 200,000 clones, roughly 64% of them seen once, and the ten largest clones take around 12%.

The sample in question was CD8+ T cells sorted from blood, obtained at week 24, from a patient treated with tofacitinib. The chain links TRBV2 to TRBJ1-5; TRBD1 is a possible D gene (5 bases). The origin of this receptor is a human donor with alopecia areata. The CDR3 sequence: CARLSQGPLNQPQHF. CDR3 DNA: TGTGCCAGGCTCAGCCAGGGTCCGCTCAATCAGCCCCAGCATTTT.